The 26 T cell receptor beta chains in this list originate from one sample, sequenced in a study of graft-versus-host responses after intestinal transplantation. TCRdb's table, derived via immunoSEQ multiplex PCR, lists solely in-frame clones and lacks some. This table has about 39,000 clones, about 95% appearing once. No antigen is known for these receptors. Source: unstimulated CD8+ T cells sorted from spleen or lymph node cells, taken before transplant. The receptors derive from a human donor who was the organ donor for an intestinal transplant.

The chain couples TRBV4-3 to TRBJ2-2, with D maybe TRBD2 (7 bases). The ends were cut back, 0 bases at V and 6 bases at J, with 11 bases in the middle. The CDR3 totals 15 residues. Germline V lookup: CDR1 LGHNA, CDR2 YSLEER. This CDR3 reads CASSQDGGGPGELFF. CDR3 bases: TGCGCCAGCAGCCAAGATGGGGGGGGGCCCGGGGAGCTGTTTTTT.

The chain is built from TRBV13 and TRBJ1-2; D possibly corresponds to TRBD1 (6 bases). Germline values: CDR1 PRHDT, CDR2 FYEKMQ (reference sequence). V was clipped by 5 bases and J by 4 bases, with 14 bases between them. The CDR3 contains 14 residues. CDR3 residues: CASSGTINTYGYTF. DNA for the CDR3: TGTGCCAGCAGCGGGACAATTAACACCTATGGCTACACCTTC.

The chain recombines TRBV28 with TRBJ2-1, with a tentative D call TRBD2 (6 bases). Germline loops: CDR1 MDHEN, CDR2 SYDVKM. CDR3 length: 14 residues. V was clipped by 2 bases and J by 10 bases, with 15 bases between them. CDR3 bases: TGTGCCAGCAGTTTAGTTGGCGGGGTGGGGGAGCAGTTCTTC. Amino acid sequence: CASSLVGGVGEQFF.

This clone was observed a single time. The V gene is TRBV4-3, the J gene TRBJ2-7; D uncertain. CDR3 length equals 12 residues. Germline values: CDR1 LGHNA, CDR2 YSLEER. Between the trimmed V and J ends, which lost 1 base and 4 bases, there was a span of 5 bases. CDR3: CASSQGVYEQYF. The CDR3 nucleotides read TGCGCCAGCAGCCAAGGCGTTTACGAGCAGTACTTC.

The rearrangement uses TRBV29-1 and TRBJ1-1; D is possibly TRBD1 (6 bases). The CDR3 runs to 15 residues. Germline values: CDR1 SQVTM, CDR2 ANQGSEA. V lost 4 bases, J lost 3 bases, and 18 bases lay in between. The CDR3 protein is CSVGGSGGPYTEAFF. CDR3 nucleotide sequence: TGCAGCGTTGGGGGTTCCGGGGGGCCGTACACTGAAGCTTTCTTT.

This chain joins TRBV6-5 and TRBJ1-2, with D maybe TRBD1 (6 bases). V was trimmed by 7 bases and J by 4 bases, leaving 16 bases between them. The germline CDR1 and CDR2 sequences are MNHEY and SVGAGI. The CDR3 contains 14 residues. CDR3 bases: TGTGCCAGCAATGGGGAGGGGGGCGGCTATGGCTACACCTTC. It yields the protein CASNGEGGGYGYTF.

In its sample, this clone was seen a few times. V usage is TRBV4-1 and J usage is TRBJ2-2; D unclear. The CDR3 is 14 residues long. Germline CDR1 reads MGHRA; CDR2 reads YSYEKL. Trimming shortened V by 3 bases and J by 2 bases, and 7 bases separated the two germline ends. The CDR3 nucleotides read TGCGCCAGCAGCCAGAGCAGCAACACCGGGGAGCTGTTTTTT. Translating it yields CASSQSSNTGELFF.

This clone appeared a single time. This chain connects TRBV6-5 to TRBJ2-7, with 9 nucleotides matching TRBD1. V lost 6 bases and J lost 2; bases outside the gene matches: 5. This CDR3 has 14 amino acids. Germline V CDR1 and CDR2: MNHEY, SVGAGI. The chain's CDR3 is CASSIGQGTYEQYF. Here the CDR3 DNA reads TGTGCCAGCAGCATAGGACAGGGGACCTACGAGCAGTACTTC.

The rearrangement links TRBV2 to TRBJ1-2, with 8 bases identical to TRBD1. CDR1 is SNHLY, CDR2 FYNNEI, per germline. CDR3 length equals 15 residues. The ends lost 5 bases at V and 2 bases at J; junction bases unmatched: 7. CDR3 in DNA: TGTGCCAGCAGTCCGACAGGGGCTCAAAACTATGGCTACACCTTC. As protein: CASSPTGAQNYGYTF.

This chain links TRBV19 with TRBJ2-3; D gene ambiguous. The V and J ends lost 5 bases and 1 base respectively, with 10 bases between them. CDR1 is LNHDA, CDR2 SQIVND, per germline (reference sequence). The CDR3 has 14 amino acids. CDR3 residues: CASSVRVGTDTQYF. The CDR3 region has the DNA TGTGCCAGTAGTGTTCGCGTGGGCACAGATACGCAGTATTTT.

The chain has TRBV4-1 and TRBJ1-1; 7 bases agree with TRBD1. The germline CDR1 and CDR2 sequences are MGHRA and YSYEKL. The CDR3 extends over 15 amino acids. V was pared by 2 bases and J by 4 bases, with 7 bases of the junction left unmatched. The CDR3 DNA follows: TGCGCCAGCAGCCAACAAGGACAGGTAGTCACTGAAGCTTTCTTT. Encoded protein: CASSQQGQVVTEAFF.

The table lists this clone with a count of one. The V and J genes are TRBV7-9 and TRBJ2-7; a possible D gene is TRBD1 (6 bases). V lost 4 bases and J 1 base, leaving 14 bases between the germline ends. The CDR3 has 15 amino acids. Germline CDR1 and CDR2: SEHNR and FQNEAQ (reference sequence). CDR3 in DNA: TGTGCCAGCAGCTCGGTGTCAGGGGAGTCCTACGAGCAGTACTTC. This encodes CASSSVSGESYEQYF.

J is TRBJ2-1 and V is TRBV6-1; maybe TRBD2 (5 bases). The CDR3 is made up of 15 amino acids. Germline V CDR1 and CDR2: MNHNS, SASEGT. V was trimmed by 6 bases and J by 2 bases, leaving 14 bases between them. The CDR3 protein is CASSPRRSTYNEQFF. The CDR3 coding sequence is TGTGCCAGCAGCCCCCGGAGGTCCACCTACAATGAGCAGTTCTTC.

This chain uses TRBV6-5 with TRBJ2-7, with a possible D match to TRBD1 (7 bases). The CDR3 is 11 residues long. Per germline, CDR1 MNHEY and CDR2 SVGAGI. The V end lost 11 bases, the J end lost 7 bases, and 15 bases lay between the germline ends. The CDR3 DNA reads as TGTGCCGGGGGGACAGCCTCGGAGCAGTACTTC. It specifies CAGGTASEQYF.

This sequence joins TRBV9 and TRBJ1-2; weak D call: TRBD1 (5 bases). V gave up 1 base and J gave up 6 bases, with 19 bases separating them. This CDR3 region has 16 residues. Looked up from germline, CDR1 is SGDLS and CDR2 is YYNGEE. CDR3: CASSVLEGGWGNGYTF. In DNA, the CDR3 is TGTGCCAGCAGCGTACTCGAGGGAGGGTGGGGGAATGGCTACACCTTC.

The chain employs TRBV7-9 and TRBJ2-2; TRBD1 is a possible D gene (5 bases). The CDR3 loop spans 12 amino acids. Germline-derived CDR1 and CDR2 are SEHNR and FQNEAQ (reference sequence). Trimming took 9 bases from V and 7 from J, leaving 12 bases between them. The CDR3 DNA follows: TGTGCCAGAGTAGGGGTTCACGGGGAGCTGTTTTTT. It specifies CARVGVHGELFF.

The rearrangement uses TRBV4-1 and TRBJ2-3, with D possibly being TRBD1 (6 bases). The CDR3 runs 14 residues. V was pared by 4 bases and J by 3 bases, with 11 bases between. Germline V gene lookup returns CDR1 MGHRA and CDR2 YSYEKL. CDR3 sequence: CASSRLQGTDTQYF. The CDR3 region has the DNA TGCGCCAGCAGCCGACTACAGGGAACAGATACGCAGTATTTT.

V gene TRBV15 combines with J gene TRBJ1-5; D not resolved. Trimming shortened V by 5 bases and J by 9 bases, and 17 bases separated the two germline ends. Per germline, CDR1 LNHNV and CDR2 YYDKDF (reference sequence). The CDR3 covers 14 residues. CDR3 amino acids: CATSPPGESGPQHF. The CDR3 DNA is TGTGCCACCAGCCCCCCTGGAGAGAGTGGGCCCCAGCATTTT.

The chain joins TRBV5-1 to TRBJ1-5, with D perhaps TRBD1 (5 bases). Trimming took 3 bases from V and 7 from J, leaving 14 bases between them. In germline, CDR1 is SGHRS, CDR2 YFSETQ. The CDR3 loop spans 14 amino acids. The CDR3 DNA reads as TGCGCCAGCAGCTCGGGGGGGGGTGAACAGCCCCAGCATTTT. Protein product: CASSSGGGEQPQHF.

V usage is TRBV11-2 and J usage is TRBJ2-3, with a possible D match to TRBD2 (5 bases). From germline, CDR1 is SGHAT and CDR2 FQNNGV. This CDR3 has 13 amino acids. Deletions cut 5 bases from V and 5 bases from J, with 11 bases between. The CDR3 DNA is TGTGCCAGCAGCGCCGGACTTCTAGATACGCAGTATTTT. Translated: CASSAGLLDTQYF. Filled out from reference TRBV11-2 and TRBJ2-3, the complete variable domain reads EAGVAQSPRYKIIEKRQSVAFWCNPISGHATLYWYQQILGQGPKLLIQFQNNGVVDDSQLPKDRFSAERLKGVDSTLKIQPAKLEDSAVYLCASSAGLLDTQYFGPGTRLTVL.

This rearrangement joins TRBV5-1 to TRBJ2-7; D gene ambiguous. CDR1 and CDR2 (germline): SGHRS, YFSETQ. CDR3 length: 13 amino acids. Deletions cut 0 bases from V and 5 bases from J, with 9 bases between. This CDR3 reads CASSLAPTHEQYF. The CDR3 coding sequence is TGCGCCAGCAGCTTGGCTCCCACCCACGAGCAGTACTTC.

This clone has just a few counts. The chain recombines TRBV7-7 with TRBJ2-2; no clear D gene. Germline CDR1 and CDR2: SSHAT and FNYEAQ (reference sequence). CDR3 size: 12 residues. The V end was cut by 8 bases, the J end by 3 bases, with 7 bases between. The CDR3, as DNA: TGTGCCAGCGGGCAGTACACCGGGGAGCTGTTTTTT. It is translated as CASGQYTGELFF.

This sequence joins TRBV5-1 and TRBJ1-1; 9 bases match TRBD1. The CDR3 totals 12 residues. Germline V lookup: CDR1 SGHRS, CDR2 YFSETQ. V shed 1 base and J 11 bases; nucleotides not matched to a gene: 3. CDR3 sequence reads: CASSLTGTGAFF. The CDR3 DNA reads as TGCGCCAGCAGCTTGACCGGGACAGGGGCTTTCTTT.

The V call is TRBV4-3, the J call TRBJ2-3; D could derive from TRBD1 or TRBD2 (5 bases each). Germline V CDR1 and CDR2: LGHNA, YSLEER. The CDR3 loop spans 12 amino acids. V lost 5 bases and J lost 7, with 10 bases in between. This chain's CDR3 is CASSAGTYTQYF. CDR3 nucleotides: TGCGCCAGCAGCGCAGGGACCTATACGCAGTATTTT.

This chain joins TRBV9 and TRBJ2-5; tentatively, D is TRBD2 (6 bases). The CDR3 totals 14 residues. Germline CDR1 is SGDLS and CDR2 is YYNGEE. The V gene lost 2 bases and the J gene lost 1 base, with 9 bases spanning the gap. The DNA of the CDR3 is TGTGCCAGCAGCGTCTCGGGACTCCAAGAGACCCAGTACTTC. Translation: CASSVSGLQETQYF.

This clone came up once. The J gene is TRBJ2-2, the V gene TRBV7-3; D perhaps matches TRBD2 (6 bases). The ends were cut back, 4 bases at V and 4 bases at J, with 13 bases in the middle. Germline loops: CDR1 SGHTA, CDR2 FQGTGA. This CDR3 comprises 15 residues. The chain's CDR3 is CASSWVAGITGELFF. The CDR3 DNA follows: TGTGCCAGCAGCTGGGTGGCGGGGATCACCGGGGAGCTGTTTTTT. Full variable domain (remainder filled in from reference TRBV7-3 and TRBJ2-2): GAGVSQTPSNKVTEKGKYVELRCDPISGHTALYWYRQSLGQGPEFLIYFQGTGAADDSGLPNDRFFAVRPEGSVSTLKIQRTERGDSAVYLCASSWVAGITGELFFGEGSRLTVL.